The 22 T cell receptor beta chains in this list originate from one sample, sequenced in a study of blood T cell repertoires in COVID-19. Sequencing used immunoSEQ multiplex PCR; TCRdb keeps in-frame clones, though not all of them. Found here are over 250,000 clones, more than 75% of them singletons; the top ten hold around 2%. The sample consisted of PBMCs or T cells enriched from blood (not recorded which). The receptors originated from a woman aged 60-70 years in a cohort exposed to, infected with or recovered from COVID-19 (not recorded which).

The J gene is TRBJ1-5, the V gene TRBV2; 12 bases align to TRBD1. The CDR3 extends over 15 amino acids. Trimming took 7 bases from V and 6 from J; bases not matched to a gene: 7. Per germline, CDR1 SNHLY and CDR2 FYNNEI. CDR3 sequence: CASTREGQGAQPQHF. The CDR3 DNA follows: TGTGCCAGCACCCGAGAGGGACAGGGGGCTCAGCCCCAGCATTTT.

The chain employs TRBV4-1 and TRBJ2-1; 10 bases are shared with TRBD2. Trimming removed 1 base from V and 6 bases from J; junction bases left unmatched: 6. The germline gives CDR1 MGHRA, CDR2 YSYEKL. The length of the CDR3 is 16 residues. This chain's CDR3 is CASSQVTTSGFNEQFF. The CDR3, as DNA: TGCGCCAGCAGCCAAGTTACGACTAGCGGGTTCAATGAGCAGTTCTTC.

This clone came up a few times. The V and J genes are TRBV28 and TRBJ2-5, with a possible D match to TRBD2 (6 bases). The V gene's germline CDR1 is MDHEN and CDR2 SYDVKM. The CDR3 runs to 16 residues. Trimming shortened V by 2 bases and J by 2 bases, and 15 bases separated the two germline ends. The CDR3 region has the DNA TGTGCCAGCAGTTTAGGGAGGTCTCGCTCGCAAGAGACCCAGTACTTC. Its protein is CASSLGRSRSQETQYF.

V usage is TRBV5-6 and J usage is TRBJ1-2; TRBD1 matches at 9 bases. From germline, CDR1 is SGHDT and CDR2 YYEEEE. J was trimmed by 8 bases and V by 4 bases; bases with no gene match: 3. CDR3 length: 12 residues. The CDR3 protein is CASSDRGIGYTF. The CDR3 coding sequence is TGTGCCAGCAGCGACAGGGGGATCGGCTACACCTTC.

CDR3 coding DNA: TGTGCCAGCAAGGTAACAGGGGGATATGGCTACACCTTC. It specifies CASKVTGGYGYTF. J is TRBJ1-2 and V is TRBV28; TRBD1 matches at 8 bases. Germline V CDR1 and CDR2: MDHEN, SYDVKM. With V trimmed by 7 bases and J by 5 bases, 6 bases remained unmatched. The CDR3 runs to 13 residues.

Comments on this clone: Other nucleotide sequences from this sample produce the same CDR3. The CDR3: CASSLGAYEQYF. For the CDR3, the DNA is TGCGCCAGCAGCTTGGGCGCCTACGAGCAGTACTTC. The genes are TRBV5-1 and TRBJ2-7; no definite D call. This CDR3 is 12 amino acids long. The germline V gene has CDR1 SGHRS and CDR2 YFSETQ. Trimming took off 0 bases at V and 2 bases at J, with 3 bases between the two ends.

This chain links TRBV9 with TRBJ2-3, with D possibly being TRBD2 (6 bases). The CDR3 sequence is 13 residues long. CDR1 and CDR2 from the germline V gene are SGDLS and YYNGEE. V lost 2 bases and J 6 bases, leaving 10 bases between the germline ends. The CDR3 loop reads CASSVRSGDTQYF. For the CDR3, the DNA is TGTGCCAGCAGCGTCAGGAGCGGGGATACGCAGTATTTT.

The chain combines TRBV24-1 with TRBJ1-5, with D perhaps TRBD1 (6 bases). Germline-derived CDR1 and CDR2 are KGHDR and SFDVKD. V lost 4 bases and J lost 4, with 22 bases in between. The CDR3 length is 18 residues. DNA for the CDR3: TGTGCCACCAGTGACCCCGGCCTCCGGACAGATGTGAATCAGCCCCAGCATTTT. Residues: CATSDPGLRTDVNQPQHF.

The J gene is TRBJ2-7, the V gene TRBV19, with 15 bases identical to TRBD2. V shed 6 bases, J shed 4 bases, and the junction held 4 bases outside the gene matches. The V gene's germline CDR1 is LNHDA and CDR2 SQIVND (reference sequence). CDR3 length: 15 residues. The CDR3 region is CASRGLAGGSYEQYF. For the CDR3, the DNA is TGTGCCAGTAGGGGACTAGCGGGAGGTTCATACGAGCAGTACTTC. Full variable domain (rest looked up from reference TRBV19 and TRBJ2-7): DGGITQSPKYLFRKEGQNVTLSCEQNLNHDAMYWYRQDPGQGLRLIYYSQIVNDFQKGDIAEGYSVSREKKESFPLTVTSAQKNPTAFYLCASRGLAGGSYEQYFGPGTRLTVT.

This rearrangement joins TRBV6-5 to TRBJ2-7, with TRBD1 matching over 7 bases. Looked up from germline, CDR1 is MNHEY and CDR2 is SVGAGI. The V and J ends lost 5 bases and 4 bases, in that order; junction bases with no gene match: 11. This CDR3 is 15 amino acids long. CDR3: CASSKNTGVRYEQYF. The CDR3 nucleotides are TGTGCCAGCAGTAAGAATACAGGGGTGAGGTACGAGCAGTACTTC.

The J gene is TRBJ2-7, the V gene TRBV21-1; the DNA was not compared with TRBD1, the D call given in the table. TRBV21-1 represents a pseudogene. The CDR3 sequence is 19 residues long. The CDR3 DNA sequence: TGTGCCAGCAGCAAAAGGCGAAGTTGGGCAGATCCGAACTCCTACGAGCAGTACTTC. It yields the protein CASSKRRSWADPNSYEQYF.

Concerning this clone itself: A read error may account for a junction end that differs from germline. The chain uses TRBV7-7 and TRBJ1-5; no reliable D call. In germline, CDR1 is SSHAT, CDR2 FNYEAQ (reference sequence). The CDR3 runs to 13 residues. The CDR3 sequence is CASSLAPDQPQHF. CDR3 nucleotide sequence: TGTGCTAGCAGCTTAGCGCCGGATCAGCCCCAGCATTTT. Using reference TRBV7-7 and TRBJ1-5 for the parts outside the CDR3, the full variable domain is GAGVSQSPRYKVTKRGQDVTLRCDPISSHATLYWYQQALGQGPEFLTYFNYEAQPDKSGLPSDRFSAERPEGSISTLTIQRTEQRDSAMYRCASSLAPDQPQHFGDGTRLSIL.

V usage is TRBV19 and J usage is TRBJ1-6, with TRBD1 identical over 7 bases. With V trimmed by 6 bases and J by 7 bases, 6 bases remained unmatched. This CDR3 contains 14 residues. Germline V CDR1 and CDR2: LNHDA, SQIVND (reference sequence). CDR3 nucleotide sequence: TGTGCCAGTAGATCTACGACAGGGAATTCACCCCTCCACTTT. This codes for CASRSTTGNSPLHF.

The chain has TRBV4-1 and TRBJ2-2; TRBD2 agrees at 10 bases. CDR3 length equals 16 residues. The V segment lost 3 bases and the J segment 5 bases; nucleotides outside the gene matches: 6. The germline gives CDR1 MGHRA, CDR2 YSYEKL. The CDR3 loop is CASSQAETSGTGELFF. The CDR3 DNA is TGCGCCAGCAGCCAGGCAGAGACTAGCGGGACCGGGGAGCTGTTTTTT.

V gene TRBV11-3 combines with J gene TRBJ2-5; D perhaps matches TRBD2 (6 bases). The V end was cut by 5 bases, the J end by 1 base, with 11 bases between. The CDR3 has 14 residues. Germline CDR1 SGHNT, CDR2 YENEEA. The CDR3 loop reads CASSQLGGQETQYF. As DNA, the CDR3 is TGTGCCAGCAGCCAATTGGGGGGCCAAGAGACCCAGTACTTC.

The J gene is TRBJ2-4, the V gene TRBV3-1 (or the pseudogene TRBV3-2); the match to TRBD2 covers 8 bases. Germline trimming cut 2 bases from V and 0 bases from J; bases unmatched to any gene: 12. CDR3 length equals 19 residues. CDR1 LGHDT and CDR2 YNNKEL come from the germline V gene (reference sequence). CDR3 protein: CASSQSGSTKHIAKNIQYF. The CDR3 DNA sequence: TGTGCCAGCAGCCAAAGCGGGAGCACTAAACATATAGCCAAAAACATTCAGTACTTC.

V usage is TRBV24-1 and J usage is TRBJ1-5; TRBD1 matches at 12 bases. Germline values: CDR1 KGHDR, CDR2 SFDVKD. The CDR3 is made up of 16 amino acids. J gave up 7 bases and V 6 bases, and 9 bases lay outside the gene matches. Here the CDR3 reads CATSPRDRGQGQPQHF. The CDR3 nucleotides are TGTGCCACCAGTCCCCGGGACAGGGGGCAAGGGCAGCCCCAGCATTTT.

This chain joins TRBV7-2 and TRBJ2-3; 13 bases line up with TRBD2. Germline CDR1 reads SGHTA; CDR2 reads FQGNSA. This CDR3 contains 19 residues. Trimming removed 3 bases from V and 8 bases from J; junction bases left unmatched: 17. CDR3 DNA sequence: TGTGCCAGCAGCTTCCAAATAACTAGCGGGGGGGCCACAAAGATTACGCAGTATTTT. It codes for CASSFQITSGGATKITQYF. Together with reference TRBV7-2 and TRBJ2-3, the CDR3 gives the full variable domain: GAGVSQSPSNKVTEKGKDVELRCDPISGHTALYWYRQSLGQGLEFLIYFQGNSAPDKSGLPSDRFSAERTGGSVSTLTIQRTQQEDSAVYLCASSFQITSGGATKITQYFGPGTRLTVL.

This rearrangement joins TRBV7-2 to TRBJ2-2; 9 bases align to TRBD1. V lost 2 bases, J lost 1 base, and 5 bases stayed unmatched. This CDR3 region has 17 residues. In germline, CDR1 is SGHTA, CDR2 FQGNSA. The DNA for the CDR3 is TGTGCCAGCAGCTTACTCCCGGGACAGGGGAACACCGGGGAGCTGTTTTTT. Its translation: CASSLLPGQGNTGELFF.

The chain couples TRBV21-1 to TRBJ1-3. TRBV21-1 is listed as a pseudogene. There are 17 residues in the CDR3. DNA of the CDR3: TGTGCCAGCAGCAATGAGCGTTTGGGGGGCTCTGGAAACACCATATATTTT. It codes for CASSNERLGGSGNTIYF.

This clone occurred many times. V usage is TRBV6-2 or TRBV6-3 and J usage is TRBJ2-3; 7 bases are a match to TRBD2. CDR3 length: 15 amino acids. Germline CDR1 and CDR2: MNHEY and SVGEGT. Trimming took 0 bases from V and 0 from J; bases not matched to a gene: 0. The CDR3 nucleotides read TGTGCCAGCAGTTACTCTAGCGGGAGCACAGATACGCAGTATTTT. Its protein is CASSYSSGSTDTQYF.

The rearrangement links TRBV5-5 to TRBJ1-5; 7 nucleotides agree with TRBD1. The germline V gene encodes CDR1 SGHKS and CDR2 YYEKEE (reference sequence). The J segment lost 4 bases and the V segment lost 3 bases, leaving 4 bases of the junction unmatched. The CDR3 totals 14 residues. The CDR3 nucleotides are TGTGCCAGCAGCTCACTACAGGGGAATCAGCCCCAGCATTTT. This translates into CASSSLQGNQPQHF.